A selection of T cell receptor beta chains follows, all from one sample in a study of cytomegalovirus exposure and HLA in healthy donors. The data were produced by immunoSEQ multiplex PCR, yet TCRdb's version contains in-frame clones alone and is incomplete. This table holds tens of thousands of clones, more than 70% found once. Input material: PBMCs. These TCRs come from a middle-aged man in good health and CMV-seronegative. Both conserved end residues are part of each CDR3. D genes are given only for firm matches. Clone size is stated in some rows and not others, as once, few, many or a class when expanded.

V	J	D	size	DNA	CDR3
TRBV30	TRBJ2-7	TRBD2	.	TGTGCTCTACGGTCGGGACTAGCGGGACCCACCTACGAGCAGTACTTC	CALRSGLAGPTYEQYF
TRBV7-6	TRBJ2-7	TRBD2	.	TGTGCCAGCAGCTTGACTAGCGGGGGTGCCTACGAGCAGTACTTC	CASSLTSGGAYEQYF
TRBV5-6	TRBJ1-2	.	.	TGTGCCAGCAGCTTGGAAGGGGTATATGGCTACACCTTC	CASSLEGVYGYTF
TRBV6-7	TRBJ1-5	TRBD1	.	TGTGCCAGCAGTTACTCGACGGATGGGACAGGGGAAGACTATAGCAATCAGCCCCAGCATTTT	CASSYSTDGTGEDYSNQPQHF
TRBV5-1	TRBJ2-7	TRBD1	.	TGCGCCAGCAGTCGGCCCGGGACAGACCCCGAGCAGTACTTC	CASSRPGTDPEQYF
TRBV6-5	TRBJ1-1	TRBD1	many	TGTGCCAGCAGTTCCCAGGGGGAGAGCCTCAGCACTGAAGCTTTCTTT	CASSSQGESLSTEAFF
TRBV15	TRBJ2-1	TRBD2	.	TGTGCCACCAGCCCGCCGGGGACTAGCGGGAATGAGCAGTTCTTC	CATSPPGTSGNEQFF
TRBV28	TRBJ2-5	.	.	TGTGCCAGCAGTTTGGGGCAGGCAGCCCAGTACTTC	CASSLGQAAQYF
TRBV19	TRBJ2-1	.	.	TGTGCCAGTAGTCCCCGATCGACTAGTTGGACGGCCTACAATGAGCAGTTCTTC	CASSPRSTSWTAYNEQFF
TRBV25-1	TRBJ2-6	.	few	TGTGCCAGCTCCATCTCTGGGGCCAACGTCCTGACTTTC	CASSISGANVLTF
TRBV5-1	TRBJ1-2	.	.	TGCGCCAGCAGCTTCCAGGCGTGGGGCGGTGAGGATGGCTACACCTTC	CASSFQAWGGEDGYTF
TRBV5-4	TRBJ2-2	TRBD1	.	TGTGCCAGCAGCTTGGGGTCAGGGGGTAACACCGGGGAGCTGTTTTTT	CASSLGSGGNTGELFF
TRBV7-9	TRBJ2-5	.	once	TGTGCCAGCAGCCCCGGGTGGGAGACCCAGTACTTC	CASSPGWETQYF
TRBV2	TRBJ2-5	.	.	TGTGCCAGCCAGCTTTTGCGGGGGCCCGGGACCCAGTACTTC	CASQLLRGPGTQYF
TRBV23-1	TRBJ1-5	.	.	TGCGCCAGCAGTCCTCCCAGGGTGGGTCATCAGCCCCAGCATTTT	CASSPPRVGHQPQHF
TRBV2	TRBJ1-6	.	few	TGTGCCAGCAGCGTCCGGAGGGGCTCCTATAATTCACCCCTCCACTTT	CASSVRRGSYNSPLHF
TRBV5-1	TRBJ2-1	.	few	TGCGCCAGCAGCTTGACCGGCTACAATGAGCAGTTCTTC	CASSLTGYNEQFF
TRBV27	TRBJ1-2	TRBD1	.	TGTGCCAGCAGTGGGACAGGGTCAAGCTATGGCTACACCTTC	CASSGTGSSYGYTF
TRBV29-1	TRBJ2-3	TRBD2	.	TGCAGCGTCATTAGCGGGGGCGGTTTGGATACGCAGTATTTT	CSVISGGGLDTQYF
TRBV2	TRBJ1-1	.	.	TGTGCCAGCAGGGTCATCGGGGGGCGTTACACTGAAGCTTTCTTT	CASRVIGGRYTEAFF
TRBV5-6	TRBJ1-2	TRBD1	once	TGTGCCAGCAGCGAAGGGACAGGGGATGGCTACACCTTC	CASSEGTGDGYTF
TRBV11-2	TRBJ2-3	.	.	TGTGCCAGCAGCTGGGGAGTTAGCGCCGATACGCAGTATTTT	CASSWGVSADTQYF
TRBV5-1	TRBJ1-3	.	.	TGCGCCAGCAGCTTGGGGGACATTCCGGGGAACACCATATATTTT	CASSLGDIPGNTIYF
TRBV19	TRBJ1-5	TRBD1	.	TGTGCCAGTAGTAGGACAGGGGCAGATCAGCCCCAGCATTTT	CASSRTGADQPQHF
TRBV7-9	TRBJ2-3	.	.	TGTTCCAGCAGCGATGCCCTAAGGGGGGGAACTGCAGATACGCAGTATTTT	CSSSDALRGGTADTQYF
TRBV28	TRBJ2-1	TRBD1	.	TGTGCCAGCAGTTCGTACCGGGACAGGGGGTCCTACAATGAGCAGTTCTTC	CASSSYRDRGSYNEQFF
TRBV7-6	TRBJ1-3	.	.	TGTGCCAGCAGCTTAGCGACGCAGGGAGGGTCTGGAAACACCATATATTTT	CASSLATQGGSGNTIYF